The sequence of this T cell receptor beta chain was determined in a study of early T cells in non-severe SARS-CoV-2 infection. Unique molecular identifiers (one per individual cDNA molecule) were attached. TCRdb re-called the 5' RACE reads with MiXCR, one entry per CDR3 protein. The sample lists 70,000 to 85,000 distinct CDR3 sequences; roughly an eighth were seen once. The CDR3 consists of 15 residues. J lost 1 base, V lost 5 bases, and 7 bases had no gene match. The germline CDR1 and CDR2 sequences are MNHEY and SMNVEV (reference sequence). This clonotype came up a few times. The receptor was isolated from an adult who was a healthcare worker with PCR-confirmed SARS-CoV-2 infection or an uninfected control (not recorded which). This rearrangement joins TRBV27 to TRBJ2-7; 8 nucleotides line up with TRBD2. Sequencing was carried out using whole blood. The DNA of the CDR3 is TGTGCCAGCAGTCCCTCCAGCGGGGGATCCTACGAGCAGTACTTC. Translated: CASSPSSGGSYEQYF.